Listed below are T cell receptor beta chains from one sample, sequenced in a study of blood T cell repertoires in COVID-19. Assay used: immunoSEQ multiplex PCR; TCRdb lists only in-frame clones, some missing. The repertoire consists of 350,000 to 400,000 clones, with just over 90% occurring once and the leading ten covering roughly 0.9%. Sequenced: PBMCs or T cells enriched from blood (not recorded which). These receptors were taken from a woman between 35 and 50 years old who had been exposed to COVID-19. Each CDR3 is given with its conserved first and last residue. D genes are given only for firm matches. Clone size, where shown, is once, few, many, or a class for clones that have expanded.

D: TRBD1
V: TRBV2
J: TRBJ2-2
size: -
CDR3: CASSEARQGDTGELFF
DNA: TGTGCCAGCAGTGAAGCGAGACAGGGAGACACCGGGGAGCTGTTTTTT

D: TRBD1
V: TRBV19
J: TRBJ1-1
size: -
CDR3: CASSITGQGFWRTEAFF
DNA: TGTGCCAGTAGTATCACGGGACAGGGGTTTTGGAGGACTGAAGCTTTCTTT

D: -
V: TRBV12-3/TRBV12-4
J: TRBJ2-7
size: -
CDR3: CASRGGINHEQYF
DNA: TGTGCCAGCAGGGGAGGTATTAACCACGAGCAGTACTTC

D: -
V: TRBV5-1
J: TRBJ2-3
size: once
CDR3: CASSSRQGSTDTQYF
DNA: TGCGCCAGCAGCTCTAGGCAGGGTAGCACAGATACGCAGTATTTT

D: TRBD2
V: TRBV7-3
J: TRBJ2-3
size: -
CDR3: CASSLIGTSGSTDTQYF
DNA: TGTGCCAGCAGCTTAATCGGGACTAGCGGAAGCACAGATACGCAGTATTTT

D: TRBD2
V: TRBV7-9
J: TRBJ2-1
size: -
CDR3: CASSSPSGRAWREQFF
DNA: TGTGCCAGCAGCTCCCCTAGCGGGAGGGCATGGCGAGAGCAGTTCTTC

D: TRBD1
V: TRBV6-5
J: TRBJ1-4
size: -
CDR3: CASSYDRGSEKLFF
DNA: TGTGCCAGCAGTTACGACAGGGGAAGTGAAAAACTGTTTTTT

D: TRBD1
V: TRBV30
J: TRBJ1-6
size: few
CDR3: CAWRTGQNSPLHF
DNA: TGTGCCTGGAGGACAGGGCAAAATTCACCCCTCCACTTT

D: -
V: TRBV7-9
J: TRBJ1-1
size: -
CDR3: CASSSLRQNTEAFF
DNA: TGTGCCAGCAGCTCCCTGCGGCAGAACACTGAAGCTTTCTTT

D: -
V: TRBV24-1
J: TRBJ2-5
size: once
CDR3: CATSRGSQETQYF
DNA: TGTGCCACCAGTCGGGGGTCCCAAGAGACCCAGTACTTC

D: -
V: TRBV7-8
J: TRBJ1-2
size: -
CDR3: CASSLQSTVSGYTF
DNA: TGTGCCAGCAGCTTACAATCCACAGTCAGTGGCTACACCTTC